This T cell receptor beta chain was sequenced during a study of stem cell transplantation in POMP-related autoinflammatory disease. For the study at large: After transplant, neutrophils and platelets showed 100% graft donor chimerism through one year.

In this sample, this clone turned up once. PRAID featured immunodeficiency plus autoinflammation. The data were produced by immunoSEQ multiplex PCR, yet TCRdb's version contains in-frame clones alone and is incomplete. The data hold about 4,900 clones, with 92% observed a single time. Germline trimming cut 5 bases from V and 7 bases from J; bases unmatched to any gene: 21. Per germline, CDR1 MNHEY and CDR2 SMNVEV (reference sequence). CDR3 length: 19 amino acids. The specimen was CD8+ T cells from PBMCs, collected after stem cell transplantation. This sequence originates from a human patient with POMP-related autoinflammation and immune dysregulation (PRAID). Some T cells may be supplied by the graft donor. The chain carries TRBV27 and TRBJ1-2; 11 nucleotides line up with TRBD1. Here the CDR3 DNA reads TGTGCCAGCAGTCCCACCGGACAGGGGGCGTACCATGCGGACTTTGGCTACACCTTC. This codes for CASSPTGQGAYHADFGYTF.